Presented here are 30 T cell receptor beta chains from one specimen sequenced in a study of T cell responses to AZD1222 COVID-19 vaccine. Sequencing was performed with immunoSEQ multiplex PCR; in TCRdb, only in-frame clones are kept and a portion is missing. Found here are just under 80,000 clones, more than 90% of them singletons; the top ten hold approximately 4.5%. The input for sequencing was peripheral blood, taken 28 days after the second AZD1222 dose. These receptors came from an adult who received the AZD1222 COVID-19 vaccine.

This rearrangement joins TRBV6-5 to TRBJ2-7; 10 nucleotides line up with TRBD1. Losses at the gene ends were 7 bases for V and 3 bases for J; bases not matched to a gene: 9. This CDR3 contains 15 residues. Germline V gives CDR1 MNHEY, CDR2 SVGAGI. As DNA, the CDR3 is TGTGCCAGCAAAAAAGGGACAGGGGAAGTCTACGAGCAGTACTTC. Its translation: CASKKGTGEVYEQYF.

This clone was seen a single time. V gene TRBV28 combines with J gene TRBJ1-3; tentative D call: TRBD1 (5 bases). This CDR3 is 15 amino acids long. Germline V gives CDR1 MDHEN, CDR2 SYDVKM. V lost 6 bases and J 2 bases, leaving 14 bases between the germline ends. CDR3 region: CASRPSTVTGNTIYF. The CDR3 DNA reads as TGTGCCAGCAGACCTTCGACAGTTACTGGAAACACCATATATTTT.

This chain uses TRBV2 with TRBJ2-3; 8 nucleotides align to TRBD2. The V and J ends lost 5 bases and 2 bases, in that order; junction bases with no gene match: 6. Germline values: CDR1 SNHLY, CDR2 FYNNEI. The CDR3 is 15 residues long. The CDR3 region is CASSRSGTSTDTQYF. The DNA for the CDR3 is TGTGCCAGCAGTCGTAGCGGGACTTCCACAGATACGCAGTATTTT.

The CDR3 sequence is CASSSEGDAGNTIYF. CDR3 DNA: TGTGCCAGCAGCTCCGAGGGGGATGCTGGAAACACCATATATTTT. The V gene is TRBV5-7, the J gene TRBJ1-3; D perhaps matches TRBD1 (6 bases). TRBV5-7 qualifies as an ORF whose function is uncertain. Trimming took off 3 bases at V and 2 bases at J, with 12 bases between the two ends. The CDR3 is 15 amino acids.

The chain links TRBV7-3 to TRBJ2-1, with a possible D match to TRBD2 (5 bases). V shed 5 bases and J shed 7 bases, with 30 bases lying between them. Germline V gene sequence: CDR1 SGHTA, CDR2 FQGTGA. The CDR3 consists of 19 residues. The CDR3 protein is CASSPSPPLGRVRRNEQFF. CDR3 DNA sequence: TGTGCCAGCAGCCCCTCCCCACCTTTAGGGCGGGTAAGGCGGAATGAGCAGTTCTTC. Variable domain in full (rest from reference TRBV7-3 and TRBJ2-1): GAGVSQTPSNKVTEKGKYVELRCDPISGHTALYWYRQSLGQGPEFLIYFQGTGAADDSGLPNDRFFAVRPEGSVSTLKIQRTERGDSAVYLCASSPSPPLGRVRRNEQFFGPGTRLTVL.

The chain joins TRBV20-1 to TRBJ2-1, with D unclear. V lost 5 bases to trimming and J lost 6 bases, with 8 bases between them. CDR3 length: 11 residues. Germline assignment: CDR1 DFQATT and CDR2 SNEGSKA (reference sequence). The CDR3 bases are TGCAGTGCTCTACTTGCCAATGAGCAGTTCTTC. This gives the protein CSALLANEQFF.

The chain combines TRBV10-3 with TRBJ2-7; 10 bases are a match to TRBD2. Germline CDR1 ENHRY, CDR2 SYGVKD. This CDR3 contains 13 residues. V shed 7 bases and J 4 bases; nucleotides not matched to a gene: 4. The CDR3 region is CAITPSGRYEQYF. The CDR3 DNA reads as TGTGCCATCACCCCTAGCGGGAGATACGAGCAGTACTTC.

V is TRBV19 and J is TRBJ1-5, with TRBD1 matching 9 bases. Unmatched junction bases numbered 8, after V lost 6 bases and J lost 5 bases. Germline V gene sequence: CDR1 LNHDA, CDR2 SQIVND (reference sequence). This CDR3 region has 15 residues. This CDR3 is CASRPGQGTHQPQHF. In nucleotides, the CDR3 is TGTGCCAGTAGGCCGGGACAGGGAACCCATCAGCCCCAGCATTTT.

The chain recombines TRBV5-4 with TRBJ2-2; 8 positions agree with TRBD1. There are 18 residues in the CDR3. J lost 0 bases, V lost 1 base, and 8 bases had no gene match. The germline gives CDR1 SGHNT, CDR2 YYREEE (reference sequence). The CDR3 bases are TGTGCCAGCAGCTTGTCAGGACAGGGAACCGCGAACACCGGGGAGCTGTTTTTT. It translates to CASSLSGQGTANTGELFF.

The rearrangement links TRBV5-5 to TRBJ2-7, with a possible D match to TRBD1 (5 bases). Trimming removed 0 bases from V and 2 bases from J, with 12 bases in between. The CDR3 has 15 amino acids. The germline gives CDR1 SGHKS, CDR2 YYEKEE (reference sequence). The CDR3 loop reads CASSLELGHTYEQYF. CDR3 DNA: TGTGCCAGCAGCTTGGAGCTCGGACATACCTACGAGCAGTACTTC.

This chain uses TRBV29-1 with TRBJ1-3; TRBD1 matches 7 bases. The germline gives CDR1 SQVTM, CDR2 ANQGSEA. The V gene end was trimmed by 7 bases and the J gene end by 2 bases; junction bases not matched to a gene: 8. The CDR3 extends over 14 amino acids. The CDR3, as DNA: TGCAGCGCCGGGAAGGGGGCCGCTGGAAACACCATATATTTT. It specifies CSAGKGAAGNTIYF. The entire variable domain, with the rest obtained from reference TRBV29-1 and TRBJ1-3, is as follows: SAVISQKPSRDICQRGTSLTIQCQVDSQVTMMFWYRQQPGQSLTLIATANQGSEATYESGFVIDKFPISRPNLTFSTLTVSNMSPEDSSIYLCSAGKGAAGNTIYFGEGSWLTVV.

This chain connects TRBV11-2 to TRBJ1-3; 7 nucleotides match TRBD1. The germline CDR1 and CDR2 sequences are SGHAT and FQNNGV. The CDR3 covers 15 residues. J was trimmed by 0 bases and V by 1 base; bases with no gene match: 0. CDR3 loop: CASSLGQGSGNTIYF. The DNA of the CDR3 is TGTGCCAGCAGCTTAGGACAGGGCTCTGGAAACACCATATATTTT.

The chain is built from TRBV1 and TRBJ1-1. TRBV1 constitutes a pseudogene. This CDR3 has 13 residues. CDR3 in amino acids: CTSSRYINTEAFF. DNA for the CDR3: TGCACCAGCAGCCGATATATCAACACTGAAGCTTTCTTT.

This rearrangement joins TRBV5-1 to TRBJ1-5, with 8 positions matching TRBD1. V gave up 7 bases and J gave up 3 bases; unmatched junction bases: 9. In germline, CDR1 is SGHRS, CDR2 YFSETQ. The CDR3 is 15 residues long. CDR3 protein: CASAPGTGINQPQHF. CDR3 bases: TGCGCCAGCGCCCCTGGGACAGGAATCAATCAGCCCCAGCATTTT.

V gene TRBV3-1 (or the pseudogene TRBV3-2) combines with J gene TRBJ2-7; D is unresolved. The CDR3 is made up of 15 amino acids. Germline V lookup: CDR1 LGHDT, CDR2 YNNKEL (reference sequence). The V end was cut by 1 base, the J end by 0 bases, with 10 bases between. This CDR3 is CASSQGRMSSYEQYF. The DNA of the CDR3 is TGTGCCAGCAGCCAAGGACGGATGAGCTCCTACGAGCAGTACTTC.

The chain recombines TRBV6-5 with TRBJ2-1, with 12 bases identical to TRBD2. In germline, CDR1 is MNHEY, CDR2 SVGAGI. Trimming removed 6 bases from V and 8 bases from J; junction bases left unmatched: 8. The CDR3 length is 15 residues. The CDR3 bases are TGTGCCAGCAGCCAAGGACTAGCGGGACTTGATGAGCAGTTCTTC. The encoded protein is CASSQGLAGLDEQFF.

The rearrangement uses TRBV5-1 and TRBJ1-5, with TRBD1 matching 10 bases. The CDR3 contains 16 residues. CDR1 is SGHRS and CDR2 is YFSETQ in the germline V gene. J lost 3 bases, V lost 4 bases, and 7 bases had no gene match. The CDR3 sequence: CASSPGTGATNQPQHF. CDR3 nucleotides: TGCGCCAGCAGCCCCGGGACAGGGGCGACCAATCAGCCCCAGCATTTT.

The chain recombines TRBV3-1 (or the pseudogene TRBV3-2) with TRBJ2-7; the D gene is possibly TRBD1 (7 bases). Germline loops: CDR1 LGHDT, CDR2 YNNKEL (reference sequence). The CDR3 is 14 residues long. V gave up 8 bases and J gave up 7 bases, with 21 bases separating them. The CDR3 DNA reads TGTGCCAGCGACCCCTGGCAGGGGGGTGGAGAGCAGTACTTC. Its translation is CASDPWQGGGEQYF.

A word on this clone: The junction does not match germline at one end; this may be a read error. V and J are TRBV29-1 and TRBJ2-5, with no clear D. Looked up from germline, CDR1 is SQVTM and CDR2 is ANQGSEA. This CDR3 comprises 9 residues. Here the CDR3 reads CSVEETQYF. The CDR3 DNA follows: TGCAGCGTAGAAGAGACCCAGTACTTC.

This clone appeared a single time. V usage is TRBV3-1 (or the pseudogene TRBV3-2) and J usage is TRBJ2-5, with D unclear. The ends were cut back, 1 base at V and 7 bases at J, with 4 bases in the middle. There are 11 residues in the CDR3. CDR1 is LGHDT and CDR2 is YNNKEL in the germline V gene (reference sequence). In DNA, the CDR3 is TGTGCCAGCAGCCAAGCAAGGACCCAGTACTTC. It yields the protein CASSQARTQYF.

The chain has TRBV28 and TRBJ2-7, with 9 bases lining up with TRBD1. The trim removed 5 bases at V and 4 bases at J, leaving 9 bases unmatched. The V gene's germline CDR1 is MDHEN and CDR2 SYDVKM. The CDR3 runs to 15 residues. CDR3 region: CASSAPGTGWYEQYF. The CDR3 region has the DNA TGTGCCAGCAGTGCCCCCGGGACAGGGTGGTACGAGCAGTACTTC.

The V and J genes are TRBV2 and TRBJ1-5, with D possibly being TRBD1 (5 bases). The CDR3 has 16 residues. Trimming pared 7 bases from V and 3 bases from J, leaving 19 bases between. Germline lookup yields CDR1 SNHLY and CDR2 FYNNEI. CDR3 DNA: TGTGCCAGCAACCTTGGGGCGGGGCATGCCAATCAGCCCCAGCATTTT. It specifies CASNLGAGHANQPQHF.

The rearrangement links TRBV30 to TRBJ2-6; D not certain. V lost 0 bases and J 4 bases, leaving 10 bases between the germline ends. CDR1 and CDR2 from the germline V gene are GTSNPN and SVGIG (reference sequence). The length of the CDR3 is 15 residues. In DNA, the CDR3 is TGTGCCTGGAGTGTATGGAGTTCCGGGGCCAACGTCCTGACTTTC. Protein product: CAWSVWSSGANVLTF.

The J gene is TRBJ2-1, the V gene TRBV5-5; the D gene is possibly TRBD1 (6 bases). The CDR3 runs to 17 residues. Germline CDR1 SGHKS, CDR2 YYEKEE (reference sequence). The V end lost 3 bases, the J end lost 0 bases, and 16 bases lay between the germline ends. CDR3 residues: CASSSGPTGSSYNEQFF. In DNA, the CDR3 is TGTGCCAGCAGCTCAGGGCCAACAGGGAGCTCCTACAATGAGCAGTTCTTC.

This clone was found once. The chain links TRBV6-2 or TRBV6-3 to TRBJ2-7, with 11 bases identical to TRBD2. The ends lost 5 bases at V and 2 bases at J; junction bases unmatched: 5. Looked up from germline, CDR1 is MNHEY and CDR2 is SVGEGT. CDR3 size: 15 residues. The CDR3: CASSTTSGSTYEQYF. CDR3 in DNA: TGTGCCAGCAGTACTACTAGCGGGAGTACCTACGAGCAGTACTTC.

The J gene is TRBJ1-1, the V gene TRBV5-5; D possibly corresponds to TRBD1 (5 bases). Trimming stripped 4 bases from V and 3 bases from J, with 16 bases between. This CDR3 contains 15 residues. Germline loops: CDR1 SGHKS, CDR2 YYEKEE (reference sequence). The CDR3 nucleotides read TGTGCCAGCAGCCCTCACGGGGCGGGGGACACTGAAGCTTTCTTT. Residues: CASSPHGAGDTEAFF.

This sequence joins TRBV5-4 and TRBJ2-1; TRBD1 agrees at 7 bases. V lost 5 bases, J lost 9 bases, and 8 bases stayed unmatched. CDR1 and CDR2 from the germline V gene are SGHNT and YYREEE (reference sequence). The CDR3 length is 13 residues. CDR3 protein: CASSSTGAGEQFF. The DNA of the CDR3 is TGTGCCAGCAGTTCTACAGGGGCAGGTGAGCAGTTCTTC.

The CDR3 here is CASSLVTSNEQYF. The CDR3 DNA reads TGTGCCAGCAGCTTAGTGACTAGTAACGAGCAGTACTTC. The V call is TRBV7-9, the J call TRBJ2-7, with D perhaps TRBD2 (6 bases). Trimming left V 1 base short and J 5 bases short, with 9 bases between. Per germline, CDR1 SEHNR and CDR2 FQNEAQ (reference sequence). CDR3 size: 13 residues.

The rearrangement uses TRBV28 and TRBJ2-2, with D unclear. Germline V gene data show CDR1 as MDHEN and CDR2 as SYDVKM. V lost 1 base and J lost 2, with 2 bases in between. The CDR3 runs to 13 residues. The CDR3 bases are TGTGCCAGCAGTTTATTCAACACCGGGGAGCTGTTTTTT. Translated, it gives CASSLFNTGELFF. The full variable domain, rest sourced from reference TRBV28 and TRBJ2-2, is DVKVTQSSRYLVKRTGEKVFLECVQDMDHENMFWYRQDPGLGLRLIYFSYDVKMKEKGDIPEGYSVSREKKERFSLILESASTNQTSMYLCASSLFNTGELFFGEGSRLTVL.

The rearrangement links TRBV9 to TRBJ2-3; 9 positions agree with TRBD2. Germline V gene data show CDR1 as SGDLS and CDR2 as YYNGEE. V lost 4 bases and J lost 4; bases outside the gene matches: 10. The length of the CDR3 is 16 residues. CDR3 in amino acids: CASSYTPGLAADTQYF. The CDR3 DNA reads TGTGCCAGCAGCTACACTCCGGGACTAGCCGCAGATACGCAGTATTTT.